Below are 24 T cell receptor beta chains sequenced from a single sample in a study of blood T cells in healthy people across ages. Next came a second PCR, run for about 7 to 12 cycles, which used a sample-barcoded 5' primer along with a J-beta primer mix. A single record per CDR3 protein comes from TCRdb applying MiXCR to the 5' RACE reads. Of 650,000 to 700,000 distinct CDR3 sequences in the sample, 32% were seen once. Material: blood. These receptors originate from a woman older than 75 in good health.

There are many counts of this clonotype. The V and J genes are TRBV3-1 and TRBJ1-5; a possible D gene is TRBD1 (5 bases). The CDR3 totals 15 residues. Germline values: CDR1 LGHDT, CDR2 YNNKEL (reference sequence). V lost 5 bases and J lost 3, with 14 bases in between. CDR3 in amino acids: CASSARDGHNQPQHF. As DNA, the CDR3 is TGTGCCAGCAGCGCACGGGACGGACACAATCAGCCCCAGCATTTT.

Comments on this clonotype: This sequence may be a read error, since a much larger clone differs from it by one base. V is TRBV28 and J is TRBJ2-7, with 10 bases matching TRBD1. V shed 3 bases, J shed 6 bases, and the junction held 17 bases outside the gene matches. The germline V gene encodes CDR1 MDHEN and CDR2 SYDVKM. The CDR3 covers 18 residues. In nucleotides, the CDR3 is TGTGCCAGCAGTTTTTTTTCGCGGGGGACAGGGGTAACCTGCGAGCAGTACTTC. Amino acid sequence: CASSFFSRGTGVTCEQYF.

V usage is TRBV20-1 and J usage is TRBJ1-2; 12 nucleotides match TRBD1. CDR1 is DFQATT, CDR2 SNEGSKA, per germline (reference sequence). The CDR3 covers 13 residues. The V segment lost 6 bases and the J segment 6 bases; nucleotides outside the gene matches: 5. For the CDR3, the DNA is TGCAGTGCCGGGACAGGGGGCGTAGATGGCTACACCTTC. The encoded protein is CSAGTGGVDGYTF.

This clonotype has at least ten counts. V and J are TRBV30 and TRBJ1-4; D remains unclear. V shed 2 bases and J shed 2 bases, with 9 bases lying between them. Germline values: CDR1 GTSNPN, CDR2 SVGIG (reference sequence). The length of the CDR3 is 14 residues. DNA of the CDR3: TGTGCCTGGAGTACCGGGTCCACTAATGAAAAACTGTTTTTT. This encodes CAWSTGSTNEKLFF.

This clonotype was seen many times. The V gene is TRBV12-5, the J gene TRBJ2-1; 9 positions agree with TRBD2. Germline trimming cut 8 bases from V and 7 bases from J; bases unmatched to any gene: 6. The CDR3 has 13 amino acids. Germline CDR1 reads LGHNT; CDR2 reads FRNRAP. The CDR3 is CASRASGANEQFF. CDR3 bases: TGTGCTAGTCGAGCTAGCGGGGCAAATGAGCAGTTCTTC.

This clonotype has at least ten counts. Since a much larger clone is just one base distant, this may be a read error. The genes are TRBV5-6 and TRBJ1-1; D possibly corresponds to TRBD1 (5 bases). The CDR3 spans 14 residues. CDR1 and CDR2 (germline): SGHDT, YYEEEE. Trimming took 3 bases from V and 0 from J, leaving 9 bases between them. CDR3 sequence reads: CASSWGGMNTEAFF. CDR3 coding DNA: TGTGCCAGCAGCTGGGGGGGGATGAACACTGAAGCTTTCTTT.

The chain has TRBV7-9 and TRBJ2-1; D gene ambiguous. The CDR3 totals 13 residues. V dropped 6 bases and J dropped 6 bases, with 12 bases sitting between them. Looked up from germline, CDR1 is SEHNR and CDR2 is FQNEAQ (reference sequence). CDR3 DNA sequence: TGTGCCAGCAGGCCCGGACCGAGCAATGAGCAGTTCTTC. Translating gives CASRPGPSNEQFF.

At least ten counts were recorded for this clonotype. The chain is built from TRBV20-1 and TRBJ2-7; D not certain. CDR1 is DFQATT, CDR2 SNEGSKA, per germline (reference sequence). V lost 0 bases and J 2 bases, leaving 14 bases between the germline ends. There are 15 residues in the CDR3. CDR3 in DNA: TGCAGTGCTAGAGACCCCGGTTCCTCCACCTACGAGCAGTACTTC. It yields the protein CSARDPGSSTYEQYF.

The chain uses TRBV6-6 and TRBJ1-6, with D uncertain. The CDR3 has 14 residues. Germline CDR1 and CDR2: MNHNY and SVGAGI (reference sequence). The V gene lost 6 bases and the J gene lost 5 bases, with 11 bases spanning the gap. CDR3 sequence: CASRGERNNSPLHF. The DNA for the CDR3 is TGTGCCAGCAGAGGTGAGAGGAATAATTCACCCCTCCACTTT.

With regard to this clonotype: A read error is possible here, since a much larger clone lies one base away. This chain links TRBV20-1 with TRBJ2-4, with D possibly being TRBD1 or TRBD2 (6 bases each). V lost 3 bases and J lost 9, with 12 bases in between. The CDR3 covers 12 residues. Germline V gene lookup returns CDR1 DFQATT and CDR2 SNEGSKA (reference sequence). The CDR3 protein is CSASSGGGIQYF. The CDR3 DNA reads as TGCAGTGCTAGCTCCGGGGGCGGCATTCAGTACTTC.

This clonotype was counted at least ten times. This chain links TRBV28 with TRBJ2-7, with 8 bases identical to TRBD1. This CDR3 region has 13 residues. Germline CDR1 MDHEN, CDR2 SYDVKM. V gave up 10 bases and J gave up 4 bases; unmatched junction bases: 9. The CDR3 DNA follows: TGTGCCACCACCGGCGGGACAGGATACGAGCAGTACTTC. This codes for CATTGGTGYEQYF.

This sequence joins TRBV7-2 and TRBJ1-2; possible D gene TRBD1, 5 bases. Germline CDR1 reads SGHTA; CDR2 reads FQGNSA. The CDR3 totals 13 residues. V was shortened by 3 bases and J by 7 bases, with 12 bases between the two germline ends. CDR3 in DNA: TGTGCCAGCAGCTTGTCAGGGTTGTCTGGCTACACCTTC. It specifies CASSLSGLSGYTF.

This clonotype was picked up one time. Just one base apart from a much larger clone, this may be a read error. The chain uses TRBV20-1 and TRBJ2-1, with 7 bases matching TRBD2. The DNA end favors TRBJ2-7, so the J call may be wrong. Germline values: CDR1 DFQATT, CDR2 SNEGSKA (reference sequence). CDR3 length: 15 residues. The CDR3 here is CSARPLAEVYNEQYF. CDR3 DNA sequence: TGCAGTGCTAGGCCCCTAGCGGAGGTCTACAATGAGCAGTACTTC.

This clonotype was seen ten or more times. The J gene is TRBJ2-1, the V gene TRBV5-1; TRBD2 matches 16 bases. This CDR3 has 18 residues. Germline V gives CDR1 SGHRS, CDR2 YFSETQ. The trim removed 3 bases at V and 7 bases at J, leaving 10 bases unmatched. The CDR3 reads CASSSGLAGGPSGNEQFF. CDR3 in DNA: TGCGCCAGCAGCTCGGGACTAGCGGGGGGGCCCTCTGGGAATGAGCAGTTCTTC.

A few counts support this clonotype. Possible read error: a much larger clone is one base away. This chain joins TRBV20-1 and TRBJ2-5; unclear D gene. The J call may be wrong; the DNA end is better matched by TRBJ2-7. This CDR3 spans 12 amino acids. The V gene's germline CDR1 is DFQATT and CDR2 SNEGSKA (reference sequence). The DNA of the CDR3 is TGCAGTGCGGAAGGACGGAACCTCGAGCAGTACTTC. Translating gives CSAEGRNLEQYF.

This clonotype showed up many times. This rearrangement joins TRBV12-3 or TRBV12-4 to TRBJ1-5, with 9 bases fitting TRBD1. V lost 3 bases and J lost 15; bases outside the gene matches: 9. The CDR3 consists of 13 residues. The CDR3 DNA follows: TGTGCCAGCAGTTTGGGACAGGGCCTCAGTGGGCATTTT. It encodes CASSLGQGLSGHF.

This clonotype has at least ten counts. The chain has TRBV12-3 or TRBV12-4 and TRBJ1-6; TRBD1 aligns across 7 bases. The CDR3 totals 16 residues. Germline trimming cut 4 bases from V and 6 bases from J; bases unmatched to any gene: 9. The DNA of the CDR3 is TGTGCCAGCAGTTCATCGCCGCAGGGGGGTAATTCACCCCTCCACTTT. This translates into CASSSSPQGGNSPLHF.

Ten or more counts support this clonotype. The chain joins TRBV7-2 to TRBJ1-2; no clear D. Germline lookup yields CDR1 SGHTA and CDR2 FQGNSA. Between the trimmed V and J ends, which lost 6 bases and 2 bases, there was a span of 10 bases. This CDR3 is built from 13 residues. The CDR3 spells CASRPDTNYGYTF. Here the CDR3 DNA reads TGTGCCAGCAGACCCGACACAAACTATGGCTACACCTTC.

This clonotype appeared many times. The chain is built from TRBV5-6 and TRBJ2-1, with D hard to call. Trimming removed 0 bases at V and 0 bases at J, with 10 bases between. The CDR3 extends over 16 amino acids. Germline lookup yields CDR1 SGHDT and CDR2 YYEEEE. The CDR3 is CASSLGQSSSYNEQFF. The CDR3 coding sequence is TGTGCCAGCAGCTTGGGGCAGTCAAGCTCCTACAATGAGCAGTTCTTC.

This clonotype was seen ten or more times. The chain has TRBV10-3 and TRBJ1-2; the D gene is possibly TRBD1 (5 bases). The germline V gene encodes CDR1 ENHRY and CDR2 SYGVKD. Between the trimmed V and J ends, which lost 0 bases and 11 bases, there was a span of 13 bases. This CDR3 contains 13 residues. CDR3 region: CAISESGTRGYTF. In nucleotides, the CDR3 is TGTGCCATCAGTGAGTCCGGGACGAGGGGTTACACCTTC.

This clonotype was counted many times. The chain uses TRBV4-2 and TRBJ1-2; 7 bases fit TRBD1. CDR3 length: 16 residues. V lost 1 base and J lost 1; bases outside the gene matches: 6. From germline, CDR1 is LGHNA and CDR2 YNFKEQ. DNA for the CDR3: TGTGCCAGCAGCCAAGGATGGGCAGGGGGTAACTATGGCTACACCTTC. Translating gives CASSQGWAGGNYGYTF.

This rearrangement joins TRBV30 to TRBJ1-5; possibly TRBD1 for D (6 bases). Germline loops: CDR1 GTSNPN, CDR2 SVGIG (reference sequence). Trimming pared 5 bases from V and 5 bases from J, leaving 13 bases between. The CDR3 extends over 13 amino acids. CDR3 nucleotides: TGTGCCTGGGCCCAGGGGATCTATCAGCCCCAGCATTTT. This translates into CAWAQGIYQPQHF.

In its sample, this clonotype was seen many times. The V call is TRBV20-1, the J call TRBJ2-1; a possible D gene is TRBD1 (6 bases). CDR3 length: 15 residues. Germline values: CDR1 DFQATT, CDR2 SNEGSKA (reference sequence). Deletions cut 5 bases from V and 2 bases from J, with 16 bases between. The CDR3 bases are TGCAGTGCTGACGACCGGGACAAAGCCTACAATGAGCAGTTCTTC. As protein: CSADDRDKAYNEQFF.

The chain uses TRBV30 and TRBJ1-2, with D possibly TRBD1 on 6 matching bases. The germline V gene encodes CDR1 GTSNPN and CDR2 SVGIG (reference sequence). CDR3 length equals 15 residues. V lost 1 base and J 2 bases, leaving 14 bases between the germline ends. The CDR3 nucleotides are TGTGCCTGGAGTGCCCACAGGGCTGGGAACTATGGCTACACCTTC. Residues: CAWSAHRAGNYGYTF. Using reference TRBV30 and TRBJ1-2 for the parts outside the CDR3, the full variable domain is SQTIHQWPATLVQPVGSPLSLECTVEGTSNPNLYWYRQAAGRGLQLLFYSVGIGQISSEVPQNLSASRPQDRQFILSSKKLLLSDSGFYLCAWSAHRAGNYGYTFGSGTRLTVV.